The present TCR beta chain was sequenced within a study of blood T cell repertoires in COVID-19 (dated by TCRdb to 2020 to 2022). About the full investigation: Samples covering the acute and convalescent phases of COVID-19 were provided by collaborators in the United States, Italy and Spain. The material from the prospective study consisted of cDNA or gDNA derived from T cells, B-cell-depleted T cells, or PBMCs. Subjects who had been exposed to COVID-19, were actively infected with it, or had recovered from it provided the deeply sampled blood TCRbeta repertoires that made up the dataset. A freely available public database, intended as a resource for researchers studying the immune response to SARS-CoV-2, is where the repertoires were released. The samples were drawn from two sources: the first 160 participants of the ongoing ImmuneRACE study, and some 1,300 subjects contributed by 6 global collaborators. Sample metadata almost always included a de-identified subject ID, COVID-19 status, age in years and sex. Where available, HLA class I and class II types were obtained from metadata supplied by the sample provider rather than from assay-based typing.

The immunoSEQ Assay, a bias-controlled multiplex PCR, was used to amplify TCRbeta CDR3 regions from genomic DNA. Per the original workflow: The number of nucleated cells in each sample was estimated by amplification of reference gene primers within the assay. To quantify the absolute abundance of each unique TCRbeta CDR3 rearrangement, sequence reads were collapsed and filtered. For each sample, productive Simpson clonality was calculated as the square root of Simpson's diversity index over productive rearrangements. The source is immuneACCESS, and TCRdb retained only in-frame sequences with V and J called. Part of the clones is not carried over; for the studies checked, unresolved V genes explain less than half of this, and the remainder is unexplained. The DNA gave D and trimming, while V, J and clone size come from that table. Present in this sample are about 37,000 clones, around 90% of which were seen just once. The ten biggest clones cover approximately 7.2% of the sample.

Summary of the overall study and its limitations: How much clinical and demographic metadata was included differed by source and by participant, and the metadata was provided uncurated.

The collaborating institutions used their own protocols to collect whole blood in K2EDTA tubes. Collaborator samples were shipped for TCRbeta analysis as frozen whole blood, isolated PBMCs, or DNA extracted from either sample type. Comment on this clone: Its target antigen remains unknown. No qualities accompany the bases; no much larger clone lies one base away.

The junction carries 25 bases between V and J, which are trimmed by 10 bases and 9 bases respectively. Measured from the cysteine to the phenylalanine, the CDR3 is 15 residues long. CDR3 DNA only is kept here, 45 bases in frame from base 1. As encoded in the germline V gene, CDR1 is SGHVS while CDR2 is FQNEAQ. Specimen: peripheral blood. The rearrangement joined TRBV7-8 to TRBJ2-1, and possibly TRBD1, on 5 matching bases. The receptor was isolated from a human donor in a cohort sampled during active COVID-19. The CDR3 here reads CATQRMKGPDIEQFF. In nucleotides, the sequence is TGTGCCACCCAACGGATGAAGGGTCCGGACATTGAGCAGTTCTTC.